Listed below are T cell receptor beta chains from one sample, sequenced in a study of T-cell reconstitution after alpha-beta-depleted transplantation in children. TCRdb recomputed calls from the PCR reads with MiXCR, one row per CDR3 protein. This table holds approximately 400,000 distinct CDR3 sequences, roughly 10% found once. The source material was PBMCs from the stem cell graft donor, sampled from the stem cell graft. These TCRs come from a human donor who donated a stem cell graft to a child with acute myeloid leukemia. The CDR3 runs from the conserved cysteine through the conserved F or W. The D gene is left open where the match is weak. Size values are once, few and many counts, or a class for expanded clones, and some rows have none.

d_gene	v_gene	j_gene	abundance	CDR3aa	CDR3nt
TRBD2	TRBV7-2	TRBJ2-7	NA	CASSLLGLAGGEQYF	TGTGCCAGCAGCCTTTTGGGACTAGCGGGGGGCGAGCAGTACTTC
NA	TRBV2	TRBJ1-5	NA	CASSVAGYISNQPQHF	TGTGCCAGCAGTGTGGCTGGTTATATTAGCAATCAGCCCCAGCATTTT
TRBD2	TRBV6-1	TRBJ2-2	NA	CASTTRTSGNTGELFF	TGTGCCAGCACCACCAGGACTAGCGGGAACACCGGGGAGCTGTTTTTT
NA	TRBV27	TRBJ2-2	few	CASSLSPGGNTGELFF	TGTGCCAGCAGTTTATCGCCGGGGGGCAACACCGGGGAGCTGTTTTTT
NA	TRBV12-3/TRBV12-4	TRBJ1-2	many	CASNLDLGVGGYTF	TGTGCCAGCAACTTGGATCTGGGAGTAGGCGGCTACACCTTC
TRBD1	TRBV30	TRBJ1-2	NA	CAYDRDLNGYTF	TGTGCCTATGACAGGGACCTTAATGGCTACACCTTC
NA	TRBV6-1	TRBJ2-2	NA	CASSTGWLADTGELFF	TGTGCCAGCAGTACCGGGTGGCTAGCCGACACCGGGGAGCTGTTTTTT
TRBD2	TRBV11-2	TRBJ2-2	many	CASSLEVLAGDYTGELFF	TGTGCCAGCAGCTTAGAGGTCCTAGCGGGAGATTACACCGGGGAGCTGTTTTTT
NA	TRBV10-3	TRBJ1-6	NA	CATTDMSYNSPLHF	TGTGCCACAACGGACATGTCCTATAATTCACCCCTCCACTTT
NA	TRBV30	TRBJ1-5	NA	CAWSVRQASNQPQHF	TGTGCCTGGAGTGTACGCCAGGCTAGCAATCAGCCCCAGCATTTT
TRBD1	TRBV27	TRBJ2-1	NA	CASFGAIRQGAHEQFF	TGTGCCAGTTTCGGAGCCATCAGACAGGGGGCTCATGAGCAGTTCTTC
NA	TRBV6-1	TRBJ1-5	few	CASSARVSNQPQHF	TGTGCCAGCAGTGCCAGAGTCAGCAATCAGCCCCAGCATTTT
NA	TRBV20-1	TRBJ2-5	few	CSARSLAQETQYF	TGCAGTGCTAGATCCCTAGCGCAAGAGACCCAGTACTTC
NA	TRBV18	TRBJ2-1	NA	CASSPRPGDYNEQFF	TGTGCCAGCTCACCACGGCCAGGGGACTACAATGAGCAGTTCTTC
TRBD1	TRBV30	TRBJ1-6	few	CAWRAGGTPLHF	TGTGCCTGGAGGGCAGGGGGTACGCCCCTCCACTTT
NA	TRBV3-1	TRBJ2-5	many	CASNRGEQETQYF	TGTGCCAGCAACCGAGGGGAGCAAGAGACCCAGTACTTC
TRBD2	TRBV29-1	TRBJ2-5	NA	CSARGTNQETQYF	TGCAGCGCCCGCGGGACTAACCAAGAGACCCAGTACTTC
NA	TRBV6-2/TRBV6-3	TRBJ1-6	NA	CASSAGQDSSPLHF	TGTGCCAGCAGTGCGGGACAAGACTCTTCACCCCTCCACTTT
NA	TRBV20-1	TRBJ1-1	many	CGLEVLTEAFF	TGCGGATTGGAGGTTTTAACTGAAGCTTTCTTT
TRBD2	TRBV6-2/TRBV6-3	TRBJ2-7	NA	CASSTRLAGVTYEQYF	TGTGCCAGCAGTACGCGACTAGCGGGAGTTACATACGAGCAGTACTTC
TRBD1	TRBV6-5	TRBJ2-3	few	CASSWTGVGDTQYF	TGTGCCAGCAGTTGGACAGGGGTCGGAGATACGCAGTATTTT
NA	TRBV12-3/TRBV12-4	TRBJ1-5	NA	CASRPGDHNQPQHF	TGTGCCAGCAGACCCGGGGACCACAATCAGCCCCAGCATTTT
TRBD1	TRBV29-1	TRBJ2-5	many	CSVLSGGQGVGETQYF	TGCAGCGTTTTAAGTGGGGGACAGGGGGTAGGAGAGACCCAGTACTTC
NA	TRBV11-2	TRBJ1-3	few	CASSNPRGQGTSGNTIYF	TGTGCCAGCAGCAACCCACGAGGTCAGGGGACGTCTGGAAACACCATATATTTT
NA	TRBV27	TRBJ1-2	few	CASSLTAGISYGYTF	TGTGCCAGCAGTTTAACCGCCGGGATCTCCTATGGCTACACCTTC
NA	TRBV7-8	TRBJ2-4	few	CASSEGGGAKNIQYF	TGTGCCAGCAGCGAGGGGGGGGGTGCCAAAAACATTCAGTACTTC
NA	TRBV12-3/TRBV12-4	TRBJ2-3	many	CASSPDRGTDTQYF	TGTGCCAGCAGTCCTGACAGAGGCACAGATACGCAGTATTTT
NA	TRBV9	TRBJ2-3	NA	CASSVGSVGTDTQYF	TGTGCCAGCAGCGTGGGCAGCGTTGGCACAGATACGCAGTATTTT
TRBD1	TRBV5-6	TRBJ1-1	NA	CASSHPASGGTEAFF	TGTGCCAGCAGCCATCCTGCCTCAGGGGGCACTGAAGCTTTCTTT
NA	TRBV29-1	TRBJ2-1	NA	CSVEKEFSYNEQFF	TGCAGCGTTGAAAAGGAGTTCTCCTACAATGAGCAGTTCTTC
NA	TRBV6-5	TRBJ2-7	NA	CASSYGPGEYF	TGTGCCAGCAGTTACGGACCGGGGGAGTACTTC
TRBD1	TRBV6-2/TRBV6-3	TRBJ2-3	NA	CASSYEGGGTDTQYF	TGTGCCAGCAGTTATGAAGGGGGCGGCACAGATACGCAGTATTTT
NA	TRBV7-2	TRBJ2-1	NA	CASSLVSLDEQFF	TGTGCCAGCAGCTTAGTCAGTTTGGATGAGCAGTTCTTC
TRBD1	TRBV5-1	TRBJ1-2	NA	CASSLEQGAGAFGYTF	TGCGCCAGCAGCTTGGAACAGGGGGCAGGGGCCTTCGGCTACACCTTC